This T cell receptor beta chain was observed in a study of immune evolution from preneoplasia to lung adenocarcinoma. Only in-frame clones appear in the TCRdb table, and some are missing; sequencing was by immunoSEQ multiplex PCR. The data show roughly 5,300 clones, 70% to 80% seen once. This clone was recorded a few times. Input material: FFPE lung adenocarcinoma in situ tissue. The TCR sequence derives from a person aged 60 to 85 with lung adenocarcinoma.

For the CDR3, the DNA is TGTGCCAGCAGCGTAGGGGGCAGGACGAACACTGAAGCTTTCTTT. It encodes CASSVGGRTNTEAFF. The chain has TRBV11-3 and TRBJ1-1; 7 nucleotides agree with TRBD1. Germline CDR1 and CDR2: SGHNT and YENEEA. The CDR3 is made up of 15 amino acids. The ends lost 5 bases at V and 1 base at J; junction bases unmatched: 7.